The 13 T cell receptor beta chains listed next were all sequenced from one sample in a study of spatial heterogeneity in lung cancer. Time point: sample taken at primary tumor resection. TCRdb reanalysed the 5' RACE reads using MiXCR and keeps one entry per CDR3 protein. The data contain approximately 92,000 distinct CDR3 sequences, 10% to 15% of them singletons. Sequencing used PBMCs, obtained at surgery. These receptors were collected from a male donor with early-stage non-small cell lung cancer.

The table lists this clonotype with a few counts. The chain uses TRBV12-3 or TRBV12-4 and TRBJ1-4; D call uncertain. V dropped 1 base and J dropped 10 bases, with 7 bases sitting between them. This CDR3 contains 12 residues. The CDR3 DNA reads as TGTGCCAGCAGTTTAGTCAAAGGAAAACTGTTTTTT. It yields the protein CASSLVKGKLFF.

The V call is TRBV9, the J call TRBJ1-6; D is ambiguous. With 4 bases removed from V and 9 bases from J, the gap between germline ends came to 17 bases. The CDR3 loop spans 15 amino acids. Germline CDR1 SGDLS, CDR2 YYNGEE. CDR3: CASSPREALGSPLHF. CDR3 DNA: TGTGCCAGCAGCCCTCGGGAAGCCCTTGGTTCACCCCTCCACTTT.

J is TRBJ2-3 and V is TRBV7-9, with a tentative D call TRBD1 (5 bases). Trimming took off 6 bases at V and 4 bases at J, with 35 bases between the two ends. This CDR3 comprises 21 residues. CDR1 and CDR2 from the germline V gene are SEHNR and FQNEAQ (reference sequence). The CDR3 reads CASRRSGVSGFSRAYPDTQYF. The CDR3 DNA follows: TGTGCCAGCAGACGTTCCGGCGTCTCAGGGTTTAGCCGGGCTTATCCAGATACGCAGTATTTT.

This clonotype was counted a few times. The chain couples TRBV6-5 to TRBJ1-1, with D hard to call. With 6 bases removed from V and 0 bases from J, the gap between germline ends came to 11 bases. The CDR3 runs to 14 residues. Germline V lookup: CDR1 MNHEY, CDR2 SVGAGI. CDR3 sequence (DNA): TGTGCCAGCAGCCCCGGACGATTGAACACTGAAGCTTTCTTT. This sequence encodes CASSPGRLNTEAFF.

The CDR3 DNA is TGTGCCAGCAGCCGACATCAGGGGGCCGGGAGGGATACGCAGTATTTT. As protein: CASSRHQGAGRDTQYF. The chain recombines TRBV3-1 with TRBJ2-3; D might be TRBD1 (8 bases). Germline V gene sequence: CDR1 LGHDT, CDR2 YNNKEL (reference sequence). The CDR3 contains 16 residues. V shed 4 bases and J shed 6 bases, with 20 bases lying between them.

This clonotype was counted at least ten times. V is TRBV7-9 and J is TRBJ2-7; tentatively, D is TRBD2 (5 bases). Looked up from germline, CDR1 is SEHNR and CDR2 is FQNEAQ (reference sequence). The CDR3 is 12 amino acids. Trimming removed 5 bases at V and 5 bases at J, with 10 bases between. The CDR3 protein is CASSRTGNEQYF. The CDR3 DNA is TGTGCCAGCAGCCGGACCGGGAACGAGCAGTACTTC.

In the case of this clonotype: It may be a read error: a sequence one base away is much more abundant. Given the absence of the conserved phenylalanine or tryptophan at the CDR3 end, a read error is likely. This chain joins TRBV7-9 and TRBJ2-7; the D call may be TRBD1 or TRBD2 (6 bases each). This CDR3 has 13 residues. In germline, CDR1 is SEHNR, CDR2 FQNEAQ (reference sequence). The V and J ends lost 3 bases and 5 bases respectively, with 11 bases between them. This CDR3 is CASSFLGGNEQYS. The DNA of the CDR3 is TGTGCCAGCAGCTTCCTCGGGGGCAACGAGCAGTACTCC.

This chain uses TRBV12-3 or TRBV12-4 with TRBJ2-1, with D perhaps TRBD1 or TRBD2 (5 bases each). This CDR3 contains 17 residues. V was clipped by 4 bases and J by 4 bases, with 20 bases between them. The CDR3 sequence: CASSSVLWGGGYNEQFF. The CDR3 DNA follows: TGTGCCAGCAGTTCCGTGCTTTGGGGTGGGGGTTACAATGAGCAGTTCTTC.

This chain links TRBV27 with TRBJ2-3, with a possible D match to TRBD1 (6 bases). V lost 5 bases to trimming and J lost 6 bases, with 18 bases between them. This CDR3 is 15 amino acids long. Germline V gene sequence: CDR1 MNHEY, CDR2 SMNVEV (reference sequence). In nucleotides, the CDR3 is TGTGCCAGCAGTCTGGACAGTAACCTCGGGGATACGCAGTATTTT. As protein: CASSLDSNLGDTQYF.

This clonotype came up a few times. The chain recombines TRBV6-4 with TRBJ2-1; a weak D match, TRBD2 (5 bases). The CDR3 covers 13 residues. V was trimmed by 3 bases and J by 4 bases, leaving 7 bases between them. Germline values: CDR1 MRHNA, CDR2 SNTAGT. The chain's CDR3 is CASSDREYNEQFF. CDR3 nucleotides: TGTGCCAGCAGTGATAGGGAGTACAATGAGCAGTTCTTC.

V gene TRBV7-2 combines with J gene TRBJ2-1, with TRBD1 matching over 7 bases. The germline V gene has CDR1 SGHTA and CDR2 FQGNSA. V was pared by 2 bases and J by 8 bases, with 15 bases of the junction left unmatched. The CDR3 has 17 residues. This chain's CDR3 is CASSLSLGQRVFYEQFF. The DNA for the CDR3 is TGTGCCAGCAGCTTAAGTTTGGGACAGCGAGTTTTCTATGAGCAGTTCTTC.

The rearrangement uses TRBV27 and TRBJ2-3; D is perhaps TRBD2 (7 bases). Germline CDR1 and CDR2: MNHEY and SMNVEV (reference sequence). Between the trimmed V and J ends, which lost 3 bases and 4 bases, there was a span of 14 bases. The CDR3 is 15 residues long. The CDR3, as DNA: TGTGCCAGCAGTTTGTCGGGGGGCAGTGCAGATACGCAGTATTTT. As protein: CASSLSGGSADTQYF.

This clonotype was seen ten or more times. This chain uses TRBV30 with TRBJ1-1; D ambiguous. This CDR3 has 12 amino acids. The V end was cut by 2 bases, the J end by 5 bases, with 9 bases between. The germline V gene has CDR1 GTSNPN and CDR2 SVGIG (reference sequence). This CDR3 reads CAWSWGRTEAFF. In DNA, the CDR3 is TGTGCCTGGAGTTGGGGAAGGACTGAAGCTTTCTTT.